The rows below give T cell receptor beta chains drawn from one sample of a study of cytomegalovirus exposure and HLA in healthy donors. The table came from immunoSEQ multiplex PCR; TCRdb's copy has only in-frame clones and leaves some out. The sample shows over 150,000 clones, roughly 81% of them seen only once. Sequenced input: PBMCs. The origin of the receptors is a young man in good health and CMV-seropositive. CDR3s include the opening cysteine and the closing phenylalanine or tryptophan. A D gene is named only where the DNA matches it firmly. Clone size is stated in some rows and not others, as once, few, many or a class when expanded.

size	V	J	D	DNA	CDR3
-	TRBV30	TRBJ2-7	TRBD1	TGTGCCTGGAGTCGCGGACAGGTCTACGAGCAGTACTTC	CAWSRGQVYEQYF
-	TRBV11-2	TRBJ2-5	TRBD2	TGTGCCAGCAGCTCCCTCAAGGGCGGGAGGGCACAAGAGACCCAGTACTTC	CASSSLKGGRAQETQYF
-	TRBV7-9	TRBJ1-1	-	TGTGCCAGCACGGGAGGGGGGAACACTGAAGCTTTCTTT	CASTGGGNTEAFF
-	TRBV18	TRBJ1-1	-	TGTGCCAGCTCACCATCAATGACAGGCGCTAACACTGAAGCTTTCTTT	CASSPSMTGANTEAFF
-	TRBV7-9	TRBJ2-1	TRBD1	TGTTCCAGCAAGACAGGGTTCGACAATGAGCAGTTCTTC	CSSKTGFDNEQFF
-	TRBV30	TRBJ2-2	TRBD2	TGTGCCTGGAGTGTACGGGCGGGAGCAGGGAACACCGGGGAGCTGTTTTTT	CAWSVRAGAGNTGELFF
-	TRBV27	TRBJ2-1	TRBD2	TGTGCCAGCAGCCGAGCGGGGAGCTCCTACAATGAGCAGTTCTTC	CASSRAGSSYNEQFF
-	TRBV7-2	TRBJ2-1	TRBD2	TGTGCCAGCAGCTTAGTGCGAGCGGGGAATGAGCAGTTCTTC	CASSLVRAGNEQFF
-	TRBV4-3	TRBJ1-2	-	TGCGCCAGCAGCCAAGTATGGCAGGGAGGATATGGCTACACCTTC	CASSQVWQGGYGYTF
few	TRBV5-6	TRBJ1-1	-	TGTGCCAGCAGCTTGCTAAAACCGAACACTGAAGCTTTCTTT	CASSLLKPNTEAFF
-	TRBV19	TRBJ2-1	TRBD1	TGTGCCAGTAGTATTTTGGGGACAGGGACGGACAATGAGCAGTTCTTC	CASSILGTGTDNEQFF